Below, 8 T cell receptor beta chains from the same sample are listed, as sequenced in a study of a mutant IDH1 vaccine in newly diagnosed glioma. Their antigens are not known. Time point reported: week 11, during vaccination. Every vaccine dose comprised 300 ug of mutant IDH1 20-mer peptide plus topical imiquimod. Measured with immunoSEQ multiplex PCR; TCRdb has only the in-frame clones, and not every one. Among around 25,000 clones, about 80% were seen once, and the ten largest hold around 8.3%. The sequencing here drew on PBMCs, taken from a glioma patient whose treatment included an IDH1 peptide vaccine. Source of these receptors: a woman aged 18 to 35 with glioma.

The chain is built from TRBV9 and TRBJ2-3; 12 nucleotides line up with TRBD2. Germline V lookup: CDR1 SGDLS, CDR2 YYNGEE. The ends lost 0 bases at V and 2 bases at J; junction bases unmatched: 1. The CDR3 is 16 amino acids. The CDR3 loop is CASSVGTSGITDTQYF. The CDR3 DNA reads TGTGCCAGCAGCGTAGGGACTAGCGGGATCACAGATACGCAGTATTTT. The complete variable domain, with remaining parts taken from reference TRBV9 and TRBJ2-3, reads DSGVTQTPKHLITATGQRVTLRCSPRSGDLSVYWYQQSLDQGLQFLIQYYNGEERAKGNILERFSAQQFPDLHSELNLSSLELGDSALYFCASSVGTSGITDTQYFGPGTRLTVL.

The V call is TRBV10-3, the J call TRBJ1-4; D remains unclear. The CDR3 is made up of 13 amino acids. The V gene's germline CDR1 is ENHRY and CDR2 SYGVKD. The V and J ends lost 7 bases and 8 bases respectively, with 14 bases between them. The CDR3 region has the DNA TGTGCCATCATGGTAGGGTCAGGCGAAAAACTGTTTTTT. Its protein is CAIMVGSGEKLFF.

This chain uses TRBV7-2 with TRBJ2-1; TRBD2 matches 12 bases. V was clipped by 1 base and J by 7 bases; unmatched bases: 2. Looked up from germline, CDR1 is SGHTA and CDR2 is FQGNSA. This CDR3 has 15 amino acids. The CDR3 DNA reads as TGTGCCAGCAGCTTAGGGACTAGCGGGAATAATGAGCAGTTCTTC. Translating gives CASSLGTSGNNEQFF.

This chain joins TRBV18 and TRBJ2-1; no firm D call. The ends were cut back, 2 bases at V and 1 base at J, with 9 bases in the middle. CDR3 length equals 15 residues. Germline V gives CDR1 KGHSH, CDR2 LQKENI. The CDR3: CASSPNFGSYNEQFF. The CDR3 nucleotides are TGTGCCAGCTCACCAAACTTCGGTTCCTACAATGAGCAGTTCTTC.

The V and J genes are TRBV2 and TRBJ1-6, with D tentatively TRBD1 (6 bases). The germline V gene has CDR1 SNHLY and CDR2 FYNNEI. The V end was cut by 4 bases, the J end by 3 bases, with 10 bases between. The CDR3 is 15 amino acids. The CDR3 is CASSVGQHYNSPLHF. In DNA, the CDR3 is TGTGCCAGCAGTGTAGGACAGCACTATAATTCACCCCTCCACTTT. Full variable domain (remainder filled in from reference TRBV2 and TRBJ1-6): EPEVTQTPSHQVTQMGQEVILRCVPISNHLYFYWYRQILGQKVEFLVSFYNNEISEKSEIFDDQFSVERPDGSNFTLKIRSTKLEDSAMYFCASSVGQHYNSPLHFGNGTRLTVT.

The gene calls are TRBV27 and TRBJ2-1; D uncertain. CDR1 MNHEY and CDR2 SMNVEV come from the germline V gene (reference sequence). This CDR3 spans 14 amino acids. V dropped 3 bases and J dropped 8 bases, with 14 bases sitting between them. CDR3: CASSFHPIGDEQFF. CDR3 bases: TGTGCCAGCAGTTTCCACCCTATTGGGGATGAGCAGTTCTTC.

This clone turned up a few times. The V gene is TRBV10-2, the J gene TRBJ1-5; D remains unclear. Per the germline V gene, CDR1 is WSHSY and CDR2 is SAAADI. This CDR3 region has 13 residues. Trimming shortened V by 0 bases and J by 7 bases, and 7 bases separated the two germline ends. The CDR3, as DNA: TGCGCCAGCAGTGAGTCGTTGGGACAGCCCCAGCATTTT. This codes for CASSESLGQPQHF.

The sample holds one count of this clone. This chain uses TRBV15 with TRBJ1-1; D call uncertain. Germline CDR1 is LNHNV and CDR2 is YYDKDF (reference sequence). The CDR3 covers 16 residues. Trimming took off 0 bases at V and 5 bases at J, with 16 bases between the two ends. The CDR3 DNA sequence: TGTGCCACCAGCAGAGATTTTAGGGATAGTGGGACTGAAGCTTTCTTT. Protein product: CATSRDFRDSGTEAFF.